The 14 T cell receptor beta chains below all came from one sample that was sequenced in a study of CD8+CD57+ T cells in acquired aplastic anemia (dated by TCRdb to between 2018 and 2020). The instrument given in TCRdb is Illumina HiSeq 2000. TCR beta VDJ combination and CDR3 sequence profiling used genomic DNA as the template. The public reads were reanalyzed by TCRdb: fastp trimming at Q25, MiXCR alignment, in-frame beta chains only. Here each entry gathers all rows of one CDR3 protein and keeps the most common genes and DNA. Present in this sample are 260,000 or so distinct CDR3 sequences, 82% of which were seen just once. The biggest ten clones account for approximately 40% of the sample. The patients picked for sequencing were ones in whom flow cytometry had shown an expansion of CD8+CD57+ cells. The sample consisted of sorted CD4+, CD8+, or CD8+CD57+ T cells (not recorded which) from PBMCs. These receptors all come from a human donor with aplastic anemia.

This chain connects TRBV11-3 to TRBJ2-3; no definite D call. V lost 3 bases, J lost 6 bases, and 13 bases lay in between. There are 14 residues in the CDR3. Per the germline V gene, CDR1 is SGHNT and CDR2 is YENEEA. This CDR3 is CASSFLTSPDTQYF. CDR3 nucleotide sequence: TGTGCCAGCAGCTTCCTCACGAGCCCCGATACGCAGTATTTT.

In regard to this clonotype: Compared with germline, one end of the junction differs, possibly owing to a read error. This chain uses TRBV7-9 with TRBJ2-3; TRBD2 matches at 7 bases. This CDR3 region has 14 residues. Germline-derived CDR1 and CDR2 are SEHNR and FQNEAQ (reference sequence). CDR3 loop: CASSLEGGGGSDDF. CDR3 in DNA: TGTGCCAGCAGCTTAGAGGGAGGCGGGGGTAGCGATGATTTT.

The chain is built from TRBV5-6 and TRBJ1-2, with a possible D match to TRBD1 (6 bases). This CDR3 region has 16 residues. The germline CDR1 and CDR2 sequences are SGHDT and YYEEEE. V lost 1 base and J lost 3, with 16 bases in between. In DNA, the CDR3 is TGTGCCAGCAGCTTGCGGGAGGGGGGCTTGGACTATGGCTACACCTTC. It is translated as CASSLREGGLDYGYTF.

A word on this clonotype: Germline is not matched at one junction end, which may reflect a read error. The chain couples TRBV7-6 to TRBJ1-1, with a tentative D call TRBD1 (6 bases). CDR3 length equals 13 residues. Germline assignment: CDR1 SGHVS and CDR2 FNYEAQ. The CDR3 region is CASSSNTGSEALF. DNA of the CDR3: TGTGCCAGCAGCTCCAACACAGGGAGTGAAGCTCTCTTC.

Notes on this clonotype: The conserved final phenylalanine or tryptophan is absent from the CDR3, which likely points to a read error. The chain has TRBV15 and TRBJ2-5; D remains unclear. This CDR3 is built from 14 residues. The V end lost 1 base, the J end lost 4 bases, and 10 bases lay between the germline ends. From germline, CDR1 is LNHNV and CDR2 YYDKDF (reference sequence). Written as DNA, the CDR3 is TGTGCCACCAGCAGAGGGTCAGACATAGAGACCCAGTACGTC. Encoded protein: CATSRGSDIETQYV.

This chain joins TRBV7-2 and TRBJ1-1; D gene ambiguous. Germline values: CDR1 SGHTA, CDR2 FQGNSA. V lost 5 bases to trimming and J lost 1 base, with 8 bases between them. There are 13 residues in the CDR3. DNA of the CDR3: TGTGCCAGCAGCGGGTGGGAGAACACTGAAGCTTTCTTT. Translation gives CASSGWENTEAFF.

CDR3 region: CASSRQANALQYV. CDR3 DNA sequence: TGTGCCAGCTCAAGACAGGCCAACGCCCTGCAATACGTA. This rearrangement joins TRBV7-9 to TRBJ2-7, with D possibly matching TRBD1 (6 bases). This CDR3 is built from 13 residues. CDR1 is SEHNR, CDR2 FQNEAQ, per germline (reference sequence).

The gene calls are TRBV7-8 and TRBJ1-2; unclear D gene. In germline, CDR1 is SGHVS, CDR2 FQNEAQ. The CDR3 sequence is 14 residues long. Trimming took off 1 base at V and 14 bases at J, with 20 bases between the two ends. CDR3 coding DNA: TGTGCCAGCAGCTTAGTGGGAGGGCCCGATACGCAGACCTTC. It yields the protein CASSLVGGPDTQTF.

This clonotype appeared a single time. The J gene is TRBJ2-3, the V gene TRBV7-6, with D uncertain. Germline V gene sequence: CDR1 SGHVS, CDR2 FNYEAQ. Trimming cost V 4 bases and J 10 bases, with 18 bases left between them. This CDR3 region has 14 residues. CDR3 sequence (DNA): TGTGCCAGCAGCTCAGCGAGAAATCATTCACCGCAGTATTTT. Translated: CASSSARNHSPQYF.

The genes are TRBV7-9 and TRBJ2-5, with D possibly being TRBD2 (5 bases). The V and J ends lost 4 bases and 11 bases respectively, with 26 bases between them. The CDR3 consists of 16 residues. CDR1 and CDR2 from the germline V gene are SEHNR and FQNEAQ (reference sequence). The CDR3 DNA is TGTGCCAGCAGCTCCCCAAGGTACCCGGGGTCCGGGGAGCAGTACTTC. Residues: CASSSPRYPGSGEQYF.

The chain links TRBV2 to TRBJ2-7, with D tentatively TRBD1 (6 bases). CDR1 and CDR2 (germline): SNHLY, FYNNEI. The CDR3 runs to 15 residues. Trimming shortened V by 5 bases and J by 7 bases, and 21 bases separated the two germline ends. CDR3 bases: TGTGCCAGCAGTCTAGGACAGAGTCTCGGCAATGAGCAGTACTTC. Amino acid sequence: CASSLGQSLGNEQYF.

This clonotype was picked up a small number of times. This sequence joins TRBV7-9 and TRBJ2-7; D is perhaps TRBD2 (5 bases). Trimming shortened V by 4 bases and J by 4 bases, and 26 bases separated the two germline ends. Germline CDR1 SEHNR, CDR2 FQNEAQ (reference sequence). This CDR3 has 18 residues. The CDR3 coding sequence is TGTGCCAGCAGCTCCATTAAAAGTTGGACTCAACGCCCTTACGAGCAGTACTTC. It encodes CASSSIKSWTQRPYEQYF. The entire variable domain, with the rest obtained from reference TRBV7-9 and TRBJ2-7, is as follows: DTGVSQNPRHKITKRGQNVTFRCDPISEHNRLYWYRQTLGQGPEFLTYFQNEAQLEKSRLLSDRFSAERPKGSFSTLEIQRTEQGDSAMYLCASSSIKSWTQRPYEQYFGPGTRLTVT.

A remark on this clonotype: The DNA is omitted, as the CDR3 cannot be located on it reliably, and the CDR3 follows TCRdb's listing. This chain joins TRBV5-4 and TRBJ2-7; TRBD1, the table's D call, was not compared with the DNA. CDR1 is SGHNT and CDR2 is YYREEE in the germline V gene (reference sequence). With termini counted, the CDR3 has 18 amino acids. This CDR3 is CASSFTSAMTSSSGQGHV.

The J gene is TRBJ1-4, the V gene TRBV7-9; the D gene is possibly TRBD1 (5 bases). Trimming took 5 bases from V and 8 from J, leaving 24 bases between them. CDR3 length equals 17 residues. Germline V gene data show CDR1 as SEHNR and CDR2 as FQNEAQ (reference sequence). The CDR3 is CASSAVAGTRIVEKLFF. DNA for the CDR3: TGTGCCAGCAGCGCAGTCGCCGGGACCCGGATCGTGGAAAAACTGTTTTTT.